This TCR beta chain was captured in a study of blood T cell repertoires in COVID-19 (dated by TCRdb to 2018 to 2021). In the study overall: The collaborator samples originated in the United States, Italy and Spain and spanned the acute and convalescent phases of COVID-19. The prospective study material was composed of cDNA or gDNA derived from T cells, B-cell-depleted T cells, or PBMCs. Subjects who had been exposed to COVID-19, were actively infected with it, or had recovered from it provided the deeply sampled blood TCRbeta repertoires that made up the dataset. The repertoires were made available in a free public database intended to serve as a resource for research on the immune response to SARS-CoV-2. The samples were drawn from the first 160 participants of the ongoing ImmuneRACE study and from some 1,300 subjects provided by 6 global collaborators. A de-identified subject ID, COVID-19 status, age in years and sex were almost always included in the sample metadata. HLA class I and class II types, where available, came from metadata supplied by the sample provider rather than from assay-based typing. The full study reports these points: The quantity of clinical and demographic metadata differed by source and by participant and was supplied without curation.

To note about this clone: The antigen this receptor binds is unknown. No per-base quality is available; no much larger clone lies one base away.

TCRbeta CDR3 regions were amplified from genomic DNA using the immunoSEQ Assay, a bias-controlled multiplex PCR. In the authors' own workflow: Nucleated cell counts per sample were estimated from amplification of reference gene primers within the assay. Sequence reads were collapsed and filtered to measure the absolute abundance of every unique TCRbeta CDR3 rearrangement. For each sample, productive Simpson clonality was calculated by taking the square root of Simpson's diversity index across productive rearrangements. What TCRdb holds here is the immuneACCESS table cut down to in-frame rearrangements. Part of the clones is not present; checked against another copy, under half of the missing clones reflect an unresolved V gene, and the others are unexplained. That table supplies the V and J calls and clone size; D and trimming were determined from the DNA. The sample has fewer than 200,000 clones on record, more than 70% of them singletons. The ten biggest clones cover approximately 18% of the sample.

The V end loses 4 bases and the J end loses 7 bases, and a stretch of 17 bases separates them. From its cysteine to its phenylalanine, the CDR3 spans 15 amino acids. Just the 45-base CDR3 DNA is kept, in frame starting at base 1. Sequences SGHRS (CDR1) and YFSETQ (CDR2) are obtained from the germline V gene. Samples from volunteer blood donors who had recovered from COVID-19 were contributed by a second Seattle source. Each collaborating institution followed its own protocols to collect whole blood in K2EDTA tubes. For TCRbeta analysis, collaborator samples were shipped as frozen whole blood, as isolated PBMCs, or as DNA extracted from either sample type.

Sequenced sample: peripheral blood. The source of this sequence is a woman aged 70-85 years who had recovered from COVID-19. Here the chain combines TRBV5-1 and TRBJ1-4, and TRBD1 may be the D gene, going by 5 matching bases. The DNA sequence is TGCGCCAGCAGCGCCGACCCCCTCGGGGGTGAAAAACTGTTTTTT. The translation is CASSADPLGGEKLFF.